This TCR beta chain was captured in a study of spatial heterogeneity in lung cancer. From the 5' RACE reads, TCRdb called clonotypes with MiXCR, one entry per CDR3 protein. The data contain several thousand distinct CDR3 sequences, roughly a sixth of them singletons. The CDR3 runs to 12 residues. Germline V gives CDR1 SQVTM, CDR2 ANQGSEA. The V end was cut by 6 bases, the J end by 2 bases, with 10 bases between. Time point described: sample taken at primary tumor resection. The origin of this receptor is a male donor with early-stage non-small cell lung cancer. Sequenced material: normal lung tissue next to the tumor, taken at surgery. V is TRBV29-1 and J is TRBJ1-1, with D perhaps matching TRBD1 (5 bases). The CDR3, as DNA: TGCAGCGTGAAAACAGGAAACACTGAAGCTTTCTTT. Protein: CSVKTGNTEAFF.